This T cell receptor (beta chain) was found in a study of CD8 T cells in ankylosing spondylitis. General study findings and limits: Clones linked to the disease showed a CD8+ phenotype. They occurred at relatively low frequencies in peripheral blood. A subset of motif variants has previously been described in the synovial fluid and blood of reactive arthritis. There was a TCR beta motif, made of eight highly homologous variants, that appeared characteristic of ankylosing spondylitis blood.

Quantitative barcoded 5'-RACE was used to prepare TCR beta libraries. TCRdb re-called the 5' RACE reads with MiXCR, one entry per CDR3 protein. The repertoire includes some 290,000 distinct CDR3 sequences, around 20% of them detected once, and less than 9.5% sits in the top ten. Germline V gene sequence: CDR1 SQVTM, CDR2 ANQGSEA. This CDR3 has 11 residues. Concerning this clonotype: Its target is not known.

This TCR was recovered from a male donor with ankylosing spondylitis or in good health (not recorded which). The rearrangement uses TRBV29-1 and TRBJ2-1, with a weak D call TRBD2 (5 bases). The sequenced material came from blood, either unsorted or a sorted T cell fraction (not recorded which). Here the CDR3 reads CAGYVYNEQFF. The CDR3 DNA reads as TGCGCGGGTTACGTATACAATGAGCAGTTCTTC.